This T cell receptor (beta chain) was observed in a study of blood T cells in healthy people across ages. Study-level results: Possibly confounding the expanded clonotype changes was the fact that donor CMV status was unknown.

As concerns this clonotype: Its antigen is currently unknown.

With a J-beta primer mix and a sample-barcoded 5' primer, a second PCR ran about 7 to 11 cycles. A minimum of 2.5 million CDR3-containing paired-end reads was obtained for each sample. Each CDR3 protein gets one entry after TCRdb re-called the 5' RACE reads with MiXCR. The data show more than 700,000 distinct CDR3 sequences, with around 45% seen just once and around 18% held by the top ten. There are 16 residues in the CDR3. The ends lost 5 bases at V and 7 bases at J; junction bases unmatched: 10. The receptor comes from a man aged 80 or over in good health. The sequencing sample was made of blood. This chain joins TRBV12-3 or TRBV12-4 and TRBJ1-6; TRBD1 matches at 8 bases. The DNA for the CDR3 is TGTGCCAGCAGTCCCGGACAGGGTCCCCAAAATTCACCCCTCCACTTT. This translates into CASSPGQGPQNSPLHF.